The clone carrying this T cell receptor beta chain was seen more than once but under ten times. The antigen remains undetermined. The data are from a study of type 1 and type 2 diabetes patients. Study information: The cohort mixed type 1 diabetes, type 2 diabetes and nondiabetic donors. Magnetic bead positive selection isolated CD4+ or CD8+ T cells from PBMCs. Whole-study results and caveats: A median of one highly-expanded CD4+ clone, covering about 4% of reads, occurred in type 2 diabetes. Unmatched age and gender across groups might bias interpretation.

V lost 0 bases, J lost 5 bases, and 6 bases stayed unmatched. CDR1 is LNHDA and CDR2 is SQIVND in the germline V gene (reference sequence). The length of the CDR3 is 16 residues. PCR was run on genomic DNA. Amplification of the beta chain CDR3 used 30 forward and 13 reverse multiplex primers. TCRdb fed the multiplex PCR reads into MiXCR, producing one record per CDR3 protein. Among 280,000 or so distinct CDR3 sequences, roughly 48% were seen once, and the ten largest hold roughly 13%. This chain uses TRBV19 with TRBJ2-7, with TRBD1 identical over 11 bases. The sequencing sample was made of peripheral blood mononuclear cells (PBMCs). The origin of this receptor is a man aged 18 to 30 with type 2 diabetes. CDR3 bases: TGTGCCAGTAGTATAGATCCGGGACAGGGGGGCCACGAGCAGTACTTC. This encodes CASSIDPGQGGHEQYF.